The present T cell receptor (beta chain) was sequenced within a study of T cell responses to AZD1222 COVID-19 vaccine. Background on the study: Analyses pooled second doses at about 4 or about 12 weeks.

Germline values: CDR1 MNHEY, CDR2 SMNVEV (reference sequence). CDR3 length: 14 residues. V dropped 9 bases and J dropped 0 bases, with 12 bases sitting between them. As for this clone: Its target is unknown.

The repertoire was sequenced with immunoSEQ multiplex PCR; TCRdb's copy has only in-frame clones and lacks some. The sample carries roughly 120,000 clones, roughly 90% recorded once. Notes on the study in general: No day 14 peak samples; only post-peak repertoires were characterized. AZD1222 recipients seropositive at baseline numbered only six or seven. Spike-wide vaccine-associated CD4 TCRs dominated at 160-218 and 743-854.

This TCR was sampled from an adult in good health. The chain joins TRBV27 to TRBJ1-5; the D gene is possibly TRBD1 (5 bases). The sample was peripheral blood, taken on day 0 of AZD1222 vaccination. This CDR3 is CASDREYSNQPQHF. The CDR3, as DNA: TGTGCCAGTGACAGAGAATATAGCAATCAGCCCCAGCATTTT.